This T cell receptor beta chain was identified during a study of long-term antiretroviral therapy in people with HIV (dated 2022 in TCRdb). About the investigation overall: Collection of the earliest samples took place about a decade ahead of the 2015 WHO recommendation for immediate ART, at a time when ART was typically delayed until CD4 counts fell. This retrospective serial study examined whether starting ART and sustained HIV suppression were associated with changes in the composition and diversity of the TRB repertoire in peripheral blood. A total of around 190 cryopreserved PBMC samples came from 25 to 35 adults with confirmed HIV infection and were collected serially over a mean of roughly 6 years (range 1-12). About 35% of the 30 participants with HIV were female. No cross-contamination during QIAcube processing was shown when test extractions of a monoclonal T-cell line were performed alongside a few dozen polyclonal samples. The paper as a whole reports these results and caveats: Because pre-ART samples had limited cell numbers, unsorted PBMC were profiled rather than sorted CD4+ and CD8+ T cells. Inferences about post-ART repertoire changes were limited because no data were available on ART adherence, viral resistance or therapy changes. Expanded TRB clones identified before ART initiation dominated the repertoire at all time points, although this dominance fluctuated and declined in many PLHIV after ART. Starting ART was linked to a significant rise in TRB diversity, yet even with long-term ART the diversity remained significantly lower than in transplant donor controls. The samples span the years 2004 to 2017, and the ART regimens used may be less effective than current regimens. Owing to limited PBMC availability, only the TCR beta chain was sequenced, without alpha chain pairing. Narrower CDR3 length ranges were observed in HIV repertoires than in controls, and an antigen-experienced repertoire with only a slight naive shift after ART was suggested by the network structure.

Sequencing of the TRB variable region was done with the immunoSEQ hsTCRB v3.0 assay at survey level resolution. The targeted TRB sequencing depth was roughly 40,000-55,000 T-cell genomes per sample. TRB libraries were pooled and sequenced on an Illumina MiSeq using a v3 150-cycle kit. For the original study's pipeline: Repertoire analysis was run in R within a reproducible Nextflow workflow that covered QC, data transformation and analysis. Custom analyses were implemented in LymphoSeq2, an R package for AIRR-Seq data exploration. Several samples that produced fewer than 5000 total TRB sequences were removed, so 180 or so HIV repertoires were analyzed. Among the approximately 190 HIV repertoires that were kept, almost 60 were collected before ART initiation and more than 120 were collected after ART initiation. Each repertoire was downsampled to 5000 TRB nucleotide sequences, and summary statistics were averaged across 100 downsampling iterations. Only TRB sequences with CDR3 regions of at least seven amino acids were retained for analysis. Diversity was assessed using a clonality score derived from Shannon entropy and using the Gini coefficient. In repertoire networks, the top 5000 CDR3 amino acid sequences were linked whenever an edit distance of one separated two sequences. GLIPH2 predicted antigen specificity groups and MHC restriction for TRB CDR3 amino acid sequences. CDR3 amino acid sequences were matched against VDJdb and McPAS-TCR to flag known CMV, EBV, HIV or tissue antigen associations. Pre-ART, post-ART and control groups were compared with Wilcoxon signed-rank tests and Holm-Bonferroni correction. Held by TCRdb, this immuneACCESS table contains in-frame sequences only and omits some clones. Under half of the omission traces to an unresolved V gene where checked; the cause of the rest is unknown. The V and J calls and clone size come from that table; D and trimming were worked out from the DNA. A total of tens of thousands of clones appear in this sample, about 88% of them only once. The biggest ten clones account for under 8.5% of the sample.

Participants were included only if at least one PBMC sample before ART initiation and at least two post-ART samples were available. All participants with HIV were treated in the United States of America. Before DNA extraction, cryopreserved samples of roughly 0.9-11 million PBMC were thawed and then washed. At the time of the earliest PBMC sample, participants with HIV were aged between about 20 and 60 years. PBMC samples from each participant spanned 1-4 timepoints before ART initiation and 2-8 timepoints after ART initiation, with a median of 7 samples. For every participant, serial HIV viral load, CD4+ T-cell count, ART history and demographic data were obtained. Using a Qiagen kit on a QIAcube, genomic DNA was extracted from unsorted PBMC, with samples processed in batches of 12. Worth noting for this clone: There is no known antigen for this receptor. No much larger clone exists at a distance of one base, and base qualities are not known.

The TCR was taken from a man between 60 and 75 years old with HIV. Sequencing used unsorted PBMCs, obtained 0.6 years after starting antiretroviral therapy.

CDR3 sequence: CASSPQTGMGEQYF. The DNA reads TGTGCCAGCTCACCACAGACGGGTATGGGGGAGCAGTACTTC. The rearranged chain carries TRBV18 and TRBJ2-7; the D gene assignment is ambiguous. The germline V gene gives CDR1 as KGHSH and CDR2 as LQKENI. V is cut by 1 base and J by 7 bases, and the space between the germline ends is 14 bases. The CDR3 spans 14 residues, from the cysteine through the phenylalanine. Of all the DNA, just the CDR3 is kept, 42 bases in frame from base 1.